What follows are 26 T cell receptor beta chains derived from one specimen sequenced in a study of T-cell reconstitution after alpha-beta-depleted transplantation in children. Using unique molecular identifiers, the investigators prepared the TCRbeta library. Using its own MiXCR run on the PCR reads, TCRdb lists one record per CDR3 protein. The sample records 200,000 to 300,000 distinct CDR3 sequences, roughly 26% being singletons. The sequences come from PBMCs, collected before TCRalphabeta/CD19-depleted stem cell transplant. The origin of the receptors is a girl aged 2 to 10 with Fanconi anemia, due to receive a stem cell transplant.

This clonotype was seen repeatedly, ten times or more. V is TRBV29-1 and J is TRBJ1-2; D not certain. V lost 0 bases and J 4 bases, leaving 15 bases between the germline ends. Germline-derived CDR1 and CDR2 are SQVTM and ANQGSEA. The CDR3 runs to 15 residues. CDR3 in amino acids: CSVEDQPLSFYGYTF. The CDR3 nucleotides are TGCAGCGTTGAAGACCAGCCCCTCTCCTTCTATGGCTACACCTTC. Together with reference TRBV29-1 and TRBJ1-2, the CDR3 gives the full variable domain: SAVISQKPSRDICQRGTSLTIQCQVDSQVTMMFWYRQQPGQSLTLIATANQGSEATYESGFVIDKFPISRPNLTFSTLTVSNMSPEDSSIYLCSVEDQPLSFYGYTFGSGTRLTVV.

This clonotype was recorded a few times. V usage is TRBV29-1 and J usage is TRBJ1-2; no definite D call. The germline V gene encodes CDR1 SQVTM and CDR2 ANQGSEA. This CDR3 has 11 amino acids. The V gene lost 6 bases and the J gene lost 6 bases, with 11 bases spanning the gap. As DNA, the CDR3 is TGCAGCGTCGAGAGAGGGAATGGCTACACCTTC. This translates into CSVERGNGYTF.

The sample holds many counts of this clonotype. The chain carries TRBV20-1 and TRBJ1-4; D is perhaps TRBD1 (5 bases). The V gene lost 4 bases and the J gene lost 12 bases, with 18 bases spanning the gap. The CDR3 contains 13 residues. Germline assignment: CDR1 DFQATT and CDR2 SNEGSKA (reference sequence). CDR3: CSAIEPRQLQLFF. Here the CDR3 DNA reads TGCAGTGCTATCGAACCGCGACAGTTGCAACTGTTTTTT.

This clonotype was found many times. This chain joins TRBV5-1 and TRBJ2-1; a possible D gene is TRBD1 (7 bases). CDR1 and CDR2 (germline): SGHRS, YFSETQ. This CDR3 has 13 amino acids. Trimming took 7 bases from V and 7 from J, leaving 15 bases between them. The CDR3 reads CASLGGAGNEQFF. In nucleotides, the CDR3 is TGCGCCAGCTTAGGGGGCGCGGGAAATGAGCAGTTCTTC.

The table lists this clonotype with a few counts. The chain combines TRBV12-3 or TRBV12-4 with TRBJ2-7, with D perhaps matching TRBD2 (5 bases). This CDR3 spans 13 amino acids. Trimming pared 3 bases from V and 6 bases from J, leaving 12 bases between. The CDR3 bases are TGTGCCAGCAGTTTGCTAGCCCGGGCCGAGCAGTACTTC. It specifies CASSLLARAEQYF.

Many counts were recorded for this clonotype. This chain connects TRBV20-1 to TRBJ2-7; 9 bases agree with TRBD2. Trimming took 5 bases from V and 6 from J; bases not matched to a gene: 5. This CDR3 contains 12 residues. CDR1 is DFQATT, CDR2 SNEGSKA, per germline (reference sequence). The CDR3 sequence: CSASSGRFEQYF. Here the CDR3 DNA reads TGCAGTGCTTCGAGCGGGAGGTTCGAGCAGTACTTC.

The J gene is TRBJ1-3, the V gene TRBV20-1; D remains ambiguous. The CDR3 runs to 14 residues. The V gene lost 5 bases and the J gene lost 0 bases, with 11 bases spanning the gap. Germline V gives CDR1 DFQATT, CDR2 SNEGSKA (reference sequence). The CDR3 reads CSAPDSYSGNTIYF. As DNA, the CDR3 is TGCAGTGCTCCGGACTCCTACTCTGGAAACACCATATATTTT.

This clonotype was found a few times. This chain connects TRBV13 to TRBJ2-1, with 10 nucleotides matching TRBD1. The ends lost 1 base at V and 4 bases at J; junction bases unmatched: 7. The CDR3 spans 17 residues. Germline loops: CDR1 PRHDT, CDR2 FYEKMQ (reference sequence). The CDR3 sequence: CASSLELDRGLYNEQFF. In DNA form, the CDR3 reads TGTGCCAGCAGCTTAGAACTCGACAGGGGGCTTTACAATGAGCAGTTCTTC.

This clonotype was seen at least ten times. The chain couples TRBV29-1 to TRBJ2-1, with D unclear. Germline CDR1 SQVTM, CDR2 ANQGSEA. The ends were cut back, 8 bases at V and 5 bases at J, with 7 bases in the middle. CDR3 size: 10 residues. This CDR3 reads CSTLHNEQFF. The CDR3 DNA sequence: TGCAGCACCCTCCACAATGAGCAGTTCTTC.

CDR3 bases: TGTGCCAGCAGTTACTCCGGACTAGCGGCCCAAGAGACCCAGTACTTC. It is translated as CASSYSGLAAQETQYF. V usage is TRBV6-5 and J usage is TRBJ2-5; 10 nucleotides agree with TRBD2. Germline V gene sequence: CDR1 MNHEY, CDR2 SVGAGI. The CDR3 loop spans 16 amino acids. The junction had 2 bases not matched to a gene; V was cut back by 0 bases and J by 1 base.

This clonotype was found many times. V is TRBV5-1 and J is TRBJ1-3; D remains unclear. CDR1 and CDR2 from the germline V gene are SGHRS and YFSETQ. This CDR3 has 14 amino acids. The V end was cut by 0 bases, the J end by 0 bases, with 4 bases between. The CDR3 spells CASSLDNSGNTIYF. CDR3 sequence (DNA): TGCGCCAGCAGCTTGGACAACTCTGGAAACACCATATATTTT.

The chain is built from TRBV28 and TRBJ1-1; TRBD1 might be the D (5 bases). The V gene lost 2 bases and the J gene lost 4 bases, with 11 bases spanning the gap. Per germline, CDR1 MDHEN and CDR2 SYDVKM. This CDR3 has 14 residues. Here the CDR3 reads CASSLQGAITEAFF. The CDR3 coding sequence is TGTGCCAGCAGTTTACAGGGCGCGATCACTGAAGCTTTCTTT.

The chain couples TRBV5-1 to TRBJ2-3; TRBD2 matches 8 bases. J gave up 3 bases and V 7 bases, and 7 bases lay outside the gene matches. CDR1 and CDR2 (germline): SGHRS, YFSETQ. The CDR3 covers 14 residues. The CDR3: CASDSGVVTDTQYF. DNA of the CDR3: TGCGCCAGCGATAGCGGGGTTGTGACAGATACGCAGTATTTT.

This clonotype was detected ten times or more. The rearrangement links TRBV29-1 to TRBJ1-2, with no clear D. CDR1 is SQVTM, CDR2 ANQGSEA, per germline. The germline V and J ends were trimmed by 4 bases and 4 bases, with 10 bases remaining between them. The CDR3 extends over 12 amino acids. The CDR3 DNA is TGCAGCGTTGGAGGGCTTAGCTATGGCTACACCTTC. This gives the protein CSVGGLSYGYTF.

CDR3 loop: CASSPWGTGANVLTF. The CDR3 coding sequence is TGTGCCAGCAGCCCTTGGGGGACTGGGGCCAACGTCCTGACTTTC. This rearrangement joins TRBV7-6 to TRBJ2-6, with D perhaps matching TRBD1 or TRBD2 (5 bases each). V dropped 5 bases and J dropped 2 bases, with 10 bases sitting between them. The CDR3 has 15 residues. Germline assignment: CDR1 SGHVS and CDR2 FNYEAQ.

A single count supports this clonotype. The chain couples TRBV7-2 to TRBJ1-2; 7 bases map to TRBD1. V was clipped by 4 bases and J by 10 bases; unmatched bases: 12. The germline CDR1 and CDR2 sequences are SGHTA and FQGNSA. This CDR3 has 14 residues. CDR3 in DNA: TGTGCCAGCAGCTCATCGGGGACAGCCGTCCTCTACACCTTC. This codes for CASSSSGTAVLYTF.

The sample holds a few counts of this clonotype. The V and J genes are TRBV12-3 or TRBV12-4 and TRBJ1-5, with a weak D call TRBD1 (6 bases). Deletions cut 6 bases from V and 6 bases from J, with 15 bases between. This CDR3 is 14 amino acids long. CDR3 DNA sequence: TGTGCCAGCAGAGACCCGGGGGGCGGTCAGCCCCAGCATTTT. Translating gives CASRDPGGGQPQHF.

This clonotype has ten or more counts. The V call is TRBV9, the J call TRBJ2-5; 8 nucleotides agree with TRBD1. With V trimmed by 2 bases and J by 2 bases, 2 bases remained unmatched. CDR1 SGDLS and CDR2 YYNGEE come from the germline V gene. The CDR3 spans 14 residues. This CDR3 reads CASSVDREQETQYF. In DNA, the CDR3 is TGTGCCAGCAGCGTGGACAGGGAGCAAGAGACCCAGTACTTC.

This clonotype turned up a few times. The CDR3 sequence is CASSDRQGSSSDTQYF. DNA of the CDR3: TGTGCCAGCAGTGACAGACAGGGCTCCAGCTCAGATACGCAGTATTTT. This rearrangement joins TRBV12-3 or TRBV12-4 to TRBJ2-3; 7 bases are shared with TRBD1. The CDR3 is made up of 16 amino acids. V trimming: 5 bases; J trimming: 4 bases; junction bases outside the gene matches: 12.

The gene calls are TRBV4-1 and TRBJ2-2; a possible D gene is TRBD1 (5 bases). The V gene lost 3 bases and the J gene lost 10 bases, with 15 bases spanning the gap. This CDR3 is 14 amino acids long. The germline gives CDR1 MGHRA, CDR2 YSYEKL. In nucleotides, the CDR3 is TGCGCCAGCAGCCACAACAGGCCCCAAGAGGAGCTGTTTTTT. It translates to CASSHNRPQEELFF.

This clonotype was found many times. The rearrangement uses TRBV19 and TRBJ1-2; maybe TRBD1 (6 bases). V gave up 7 bases and J gave up 2 bases, with 11 bases separating them. Germline values: CDR1 LNHDA, CDR2 SQIVND (reference sequence). This CDR3 is 13 amino acids long. This CDR3 is CASNGGQNYGYTF. In nucleotides, the CDR3 is TGTGCCAGTAATGGTGGACAGAACTATGGCTACACCTTC.

This chain uses TRBV6-1 with TRBJ2-6; D remains unclear. This CDR3 has 16 residues. V was pared by 6 bases and J by 0 bases, with 12 bases between. The germline gives CDR1 MNHNS, CDR2 SASEGT. The CDR3 coding sequence is TGTGCCAGCAGCCCGTACAGTTACTCTGGGGCCAACGTCCTGACTTTC. The encoded protein is CASSPYSYSGANVLTF.

The V call is TRBV5-1, the J call TRBJ1-1; weak D call: TRBD1 (6 bases). The CDR3 is made up of 12 amino acids. CDR1 is SGHRS, CDR2 YFSETQ, per germline. The V end was cut by 4 bases, the J end by 10 bases, with 14 bases between. The CDR3 here is CASSRVGGRAFF. The DNA for the CDR3 is TGCGCCAGCAGCAGGGTTGGGGGCAGAGCTTTCTTT.

This clonotype has at least ten counts. The chain has TRBV5-1 and TRBJ2-5; the D gene is possibly TRBD1 (5 bases). Trimming took off 4 bases at V and 2 bases at J, with 12 bases between the two ends. CDR1 is SGHRS and CDR2 is YFSETQ in the germline V gene. The CDR3 consists of 14 residues. As DNA, the CDR3 is TGCGCCAGCAGCCAAAGACAGTTACAAGAGACCCAGTACTTC. Encoded protein: CASSQRQLQETQYF.

The chain uses TRBV20-1 and TRBJ2-3; D uncertain. V lost 4 bases, J lost 2 bases, and 7 bases lay in between. Germline CDR1 reads DFQATT; CDR2 reads SNEGSKA (reference sequence). There are 12 residues in the CDR3. The CDR3 region has the DNA TGCAGTGCTATCCCACACACAGATACGCAGTATTTT. Protein product: CSAIPHTDTQYF.

This clonotype was detected many times. The chain is built from TRBV29-1 and TRBJ1-1; unclear D gene. Germline CDR1 is SQVTM and CDR2 is ANQGSEA. The CDR3 consists of 11 residues. V lost 2 bases to trimming and J lost 8 bases, with 9 bases between them. CDR3 loop: CSVESDREAFF. In nucleotides, the CDR3 is TGCAGCGTTGAATCGGACCGGGAAGCTTTCTTT.